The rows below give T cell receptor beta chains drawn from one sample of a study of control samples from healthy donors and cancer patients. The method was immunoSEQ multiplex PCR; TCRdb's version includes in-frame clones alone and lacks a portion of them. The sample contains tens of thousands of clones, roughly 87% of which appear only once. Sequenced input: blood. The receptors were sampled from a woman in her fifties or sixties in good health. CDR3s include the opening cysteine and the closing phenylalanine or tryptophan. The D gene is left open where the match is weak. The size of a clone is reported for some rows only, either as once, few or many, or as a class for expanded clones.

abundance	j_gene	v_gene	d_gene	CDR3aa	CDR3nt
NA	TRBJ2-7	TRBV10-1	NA	CASSESPSGTSYEQYF	TGCGCCAGCAGTGAGTCCCCCAGCGGAACTTCCTACGAGCAGTACTTC
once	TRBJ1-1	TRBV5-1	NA	CASSPIRFNTEAFF	TGCGCCAGCAGCCCCATCAGATTTAACACTGAAGCTTTCTTT
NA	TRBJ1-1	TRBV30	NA	CAWSAQGGHTEAFF	TGTGCCTGGAGTGCCCAGGGTGGGCACACTGAAGCTTTCTTT
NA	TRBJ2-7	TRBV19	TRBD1	CASSTRDRGTEQYF	TGTGCCAGTAGTACCCGGGACAGGGGCACCGAGCAGTACTTC
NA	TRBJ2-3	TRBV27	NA	CASSSLGADTDTQYF	TGTGCCAGCAGTTCCCTGGGAGCGGACACAGATACGCAGTATTTT
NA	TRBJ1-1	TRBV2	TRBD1	CATNLEQGAEAFF	TGTGCCACGAATTTGGAACAGGGGGCTGAAGCTTTCTTT
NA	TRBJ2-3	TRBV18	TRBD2	CASSPPLAGADTQYF	TGTGCCAGCTCACCACCTCTTGCGGGAGCAGATACGCAGTATTTT
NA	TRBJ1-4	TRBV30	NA	CAWKGLFKEKLFF	TGTGCCTGGAAGGGTCTATTTAAGGAAAAACTGTTTTTT
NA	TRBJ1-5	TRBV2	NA	CASSEDSSNQPQHF	TGTGCCAGCAGTGAAGACAGTAGCAATCAGCCCCAGCATTTT
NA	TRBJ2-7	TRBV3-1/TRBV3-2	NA	CASSQGYMYEQYF	TGTGCCAGCAGCCAAGGCTACATGTACGAGCAGTACTTC
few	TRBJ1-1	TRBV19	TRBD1	CASSTLRQGVTEAFF	TGTGCCAGTAGTACCCTACGACAGGGTGTCACTGAAGCTTTCTTT
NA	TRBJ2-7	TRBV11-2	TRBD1	CASSLRGRRDEQYF	TGTGCCAGCAGCCTCAGGGGGCGACGCGACGAGCAGTACTTC
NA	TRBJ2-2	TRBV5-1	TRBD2	CASSLVPSGGNTGELFF	TGCGCCAGCAGCTTGGTTCCGAGCGGGGGGAACACCGGGGAGCTGTTTTTT
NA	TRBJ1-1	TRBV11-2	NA	CASSFYTGWVNTEAFF	TGTGCCAGCAGCTTTTACACAGGGTGGGTGAACACTGAAGCTTTCTTT
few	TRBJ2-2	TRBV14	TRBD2	CASSQVAGGIGELFF	TGTGCCAGCAGCCAGGTAGCGGGAGGTATCGGGGAGCTGTTTTTT
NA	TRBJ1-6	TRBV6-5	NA	CASRVTEYNSPLHF	TGTGCCAGCAGGGTTACAGAGTATAATTCACCCCTCCACTTT
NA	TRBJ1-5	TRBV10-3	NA	CAISDRSNQPQHF	TGTGCCATCAGTGACAGATCCAATCAGCCCCAGCATTTT
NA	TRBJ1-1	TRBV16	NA	CASSQSPEPNTEAFF	TGTGCCAGCAGCCAATCCCCGGAACCGAACACTGAAGCTTTCTTT
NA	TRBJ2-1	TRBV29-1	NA	CSVGGTTVRQFF	TGCAGCGTTGGTGGAACCACAGTAAGGCAGTTCTTC
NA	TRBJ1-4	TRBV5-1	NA	CASSPSGRLNEKLFF	TGCGCCAGCAGCCCCTCGGGCAGACTAAATGAAAAACTGTTTTTT
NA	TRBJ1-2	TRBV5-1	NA	CASTWTAETGTVYTF	TGCGCCAGCACCTGGACCGCCGAAACAGGGACGGTATACACCTTC
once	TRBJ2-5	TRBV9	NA	CASSVAQGPWETQYF	TGTGCCAGCAGCGTAGCACAGGGTCCATGGGAGACCCAGTACTTC
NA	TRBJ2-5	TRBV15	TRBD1	CATSRGDRSRQETQYF	TGTGCCACCAGCAGAGGGGACAGGAGTCGGCAAGAGACCCAGTACTTC
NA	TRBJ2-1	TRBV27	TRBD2	CASSLSGRANEQFF	TGTGCCAGCAGTTTAAGCGGGAGGGCCAATGAGCAGTTCTTC
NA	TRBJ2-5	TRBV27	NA	CASSSIAAQETQYF	TGTGCCAGCAGTTCCATCGCCGCCCAAGAGACCCAGTACTTC
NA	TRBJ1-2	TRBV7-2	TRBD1	CASSTGTGVSLYGYTF	TGTGCCAGCAGCACCGGGACAGGGGTGTCACTCTATGGCTACACCTTC
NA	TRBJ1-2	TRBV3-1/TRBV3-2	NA	CASSQDSGYTF	TGTGCCAGCAGCCAGGACAGCGGCTACACCTTC
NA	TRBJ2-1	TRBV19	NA	CASKNLLANEQFF	TGTGCCAGTAAGAACCTCCTAGCCAATGAGCAGTTCTTC
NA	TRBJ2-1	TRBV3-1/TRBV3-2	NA	CASSRVGLRDTNNEQFF	TGTGCCAGCAGCCGGGTAGGGCTCCGGGACACCAACAATGAGCAGTTCTTC
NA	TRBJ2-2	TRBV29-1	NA	CSVAGRNTGELFF	TGCAGCGTTGCTGGGAGGAACACCGGGGAGCTGTTTTTT
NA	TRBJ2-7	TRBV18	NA	CASSPQEGISYEQYF	TGTGCCAGCTCACCACAAGAGGGAATCTCCTACGAGCAGTACTTC
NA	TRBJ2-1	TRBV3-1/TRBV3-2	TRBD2	CASSQRTRTNEQFF	TGTGCCAGCAGCCAGAGGACTAGAACGAATGAGCAGTTCTTC
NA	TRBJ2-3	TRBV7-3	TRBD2	CASSLAGGTDTQYF	TGTGCCAGCAGTTTAGCGGGGGGCACAGATACGCAGTATTTT
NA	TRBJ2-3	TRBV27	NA	CASSFFRTDTQYF	TGTGCCAGCAGTTTCTTCCGCACAGATACGCAGTATTTT
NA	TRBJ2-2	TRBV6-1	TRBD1	CASSETDRAGELFF	TGTGCCAGCAGTGAGACCGACAGGGCCGGGGAGCTGTTTTTT
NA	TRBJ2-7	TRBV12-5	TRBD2	CASGLVLGLKAYEQYF	TGTGCTAGTGGTTTGGTGTTGGGACTAAAAGCCTACGAGCAGTACTTC
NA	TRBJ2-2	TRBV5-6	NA	CASSAVPVSNTGELFF	TGTGCCAGCAGCGCCGTGCCAGTCTCGAACACCGGGGAGCTGTTTTTT